This T cell receptor beta chain was retrieved from a study of OX40 agonist ivuxolimab in advanced cancers. This clone is medium-sized in the sample. Its specificity is not known. This table comes from immunoSEQ multiplex PCR, and its TCRdb copy is limited to in-frame clones, with some not included. The sample carries 8,500 to 13,000 clones, about 76% recorded once. Study-wide results and caveats: Dose levels from 0.1 to 3.0 mg/kg saw CD4+ and CD8+ blood T cells expand clonally by week 6. Some of the lowest clonal expansion was seen in partial responders at 0.1-3.0 mg/kg. Determination of antigen specificity was not performed for the expanded peripheral T cells.

The germline V gene encodes CDR1 MNHEY and CDR2 SMNVEV (reference sequence). The trim removed 5 bases at V and 2 bases at J, leaving 4 bases unmatched. The CDR3 is made up of 15 amino acids. The clonotype was recovered from an adult with an advanced solid tumor such as melanoma, head and neck, liver or kidney cancer. V and J are TRBV27 and TRBJ2-7; 12 bases align to TRBD2. The sequenced sample was CD4+ or CD8+ T cells sorted from blood, obtained in a trial of the OX40 agonist ivuxolimab. CDR3 in amino acids: CASSRGLAGTYEQYF. The CDR3, as DNA: TGTGCCAGCAGTAGAGGACTAGCGGGGACCTACGAGCAGTACTTC.